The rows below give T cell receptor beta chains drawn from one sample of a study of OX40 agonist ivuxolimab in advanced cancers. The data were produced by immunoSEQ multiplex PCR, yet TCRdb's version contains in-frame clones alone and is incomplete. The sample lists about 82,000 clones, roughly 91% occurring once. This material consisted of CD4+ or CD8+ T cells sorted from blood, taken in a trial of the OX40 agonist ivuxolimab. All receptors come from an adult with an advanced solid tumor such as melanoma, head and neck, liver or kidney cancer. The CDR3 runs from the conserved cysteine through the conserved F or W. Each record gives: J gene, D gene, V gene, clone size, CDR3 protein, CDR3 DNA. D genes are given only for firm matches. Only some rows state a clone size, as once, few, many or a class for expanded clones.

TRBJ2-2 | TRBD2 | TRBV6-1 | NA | CASSETVTSAAGELFF | TGTGCCAGCAGTGAGACGGTGACTAGCGCAGCCGGGGAGCTGTTTTTT
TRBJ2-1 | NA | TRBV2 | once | CASSGTAQGEQFF | TGTGCCAGCAGTGGGACAGCACAAGGTGAGCAGTTCTTC
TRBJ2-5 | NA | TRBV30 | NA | CAWSPGDPQETQYF | TGTGCCTGGAGTCCGGGGGACCCGCAAGAGACCCAGTACTTC
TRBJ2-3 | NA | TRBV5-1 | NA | CASSLVEPATDTQYF | TGCGCCAGCAGCTTGGTGGAACCAGCCACAGATACGCAGTATTTT
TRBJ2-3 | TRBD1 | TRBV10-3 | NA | CAIRQGVTDTQYF | TGTGCCATCAGGCAGGGGGTCACAGATACGCAGTATTTT
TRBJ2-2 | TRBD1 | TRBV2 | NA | CASTSPGQGATGELFF | TGTGCCAGCACCAGCCCGGGACAGGGGGCCACCGGGGAGCTGTTTTTT
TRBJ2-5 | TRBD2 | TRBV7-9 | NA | CALASGSRETQYF | TGTGCCTTAGCTAGCGGGAGCCGGGAGACCCAGTACTTC
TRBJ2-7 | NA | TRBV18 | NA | CASSPRGTAYEQYF | TGTGCCAGCTCACCACGGGGGACCGCCTACGAGCAGTACTTC
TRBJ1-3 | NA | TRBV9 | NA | CASSVSGQGGNTIYF | TGTGCCAGCAGCGTTTCGGGTCAGGGAGGAAACACCATATATTTT
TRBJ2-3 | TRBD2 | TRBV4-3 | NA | CASSPGGGSRDTQYF | TGCGCCAGCAGCCCGGGGGGGGGATCTCGAGATACGCAGTATTTT
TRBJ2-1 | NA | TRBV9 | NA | CASSTRGADNEQFF | TGTGCCAGCAGCACCCGAGGAGCCGACAATGAGCAGTTCTTC